This is a list of T cell receptor beta chains from one sample in a study of graft-versus-host responses after intestinal transplantation. These receptors' antigens are unknown. Repertoires were generated with immunoSEQ multiplex PCR, while TCRdb's copy carries only in-frame clones and drops some. The table has tens of thousands of clones, around 90% seen once. Sequenced here: unstimulated CD8+ T cells sorted from spleen or lymph node cells, sampled before transplant. These receptors were taken from a human donor who was the organ donor for an intestinal transplant. The CDR3 runs from the conserved cysteine through the conserved F or W. D genes are given only for firm matches. The size of a clone is reported for some rows only, either as once, few or many, or as a class for expanded clones.

>TRBV12-1|TRBJ2-1|NA|15|NA
CASSWGQGFYNEQFF
TGTGCCAGCAGCTGGGGACAGGGCTTCTACAATGAGCAGTTCTTC
>TRBV4-1|TRBJ1-2|NA|11|NA
CASSQQGSHTF
TGCGCCAGCAGCCAACAGGGGTCCCACACCTTC
>TRBV28|TRBJ1-2|TRBD1|15|NA
CASTTSQGSYYGYTF
TGTGCCAGCACTACATCACAGGGGAGCTACTATGGCTACACCTTC
>TRBV7-8|TRBJ2-5|TRBD2|20|NA
CASSLDLWLAAEFLQETQYF
TGTGCCAGCAGCTTAGATCTCTGGCTAGCGGCGGAATTTCTCCAAGAGACCCAGTACTTC
>TRBV30|TRBJ1-2|NA|10|NA
CAWSSYGYTF
TGTGCCTGGAGTTCATATGGCTACACCTTC
>TRBV19|TRBJ2-5|TRBD1|17|NA
CASSMTGTGFSPETQYF
TGTGCCAGTAGTATGACCGGGACAGGGTTCTCTCCGGAGACCCAGTACTTC
>TRBV30|TRBJ1-6|NA|15|NA
CAWSSRVPYNSPLHF
TGTGCCTGGAGCTCCCGGGTCCCCTATAATTCACCCCTCCACTTT
>TRBV2|TRBJ1-2|TRBD1|16|NA
CASRYWTGQSNYGYTF
TGTGCCAGCCGATACTGGACAGGGCAGTCTAACTATGGCTACACCTTC
>TRBV9|TRBJ2-2|NA|13|NA
CASSVGGLGELFF
TGTGCCAGCAGCGTGGGGGGGCTCGGGGAGCTGTTTTTT
>TRBV28|TRBJ2-2|NA|16|NA
CASSSYRDANTGELFF
TGTGCCAGCAGTTCCTACAGGGACGCGAACACCGGGGAGCTGTTTTTT
>TRBV4-1|TRBJ2-1|NA|17|NA
CASSQATGLSAHNEQFF
TGCGCCAGCAGCCAAGCTACGGGTCTTTCCGCCCACAATGAGCAGTTCTTC
>TRBV23-1|TRBJ2-1|NA|14|NA
CASSPSSGGDEQFF
TGCGCCAGCAGTCCATCTTCGGGCGGGGATGAGCAGTTCTTC
>TRBV5-6|TRBJ1-6|NA|16|NA
CASSLVTGSYNSPLHF
TGTGCCAGCAGCTTGGTTACAGGCTCCTATAATTCACCCCTCCACTTT
>TRBV15|TRBJ2-2|NA|15|NA
CATSRDRGDSGELFF
TGTGCCACCAGCAGAGACAGGGGTGATAGCGGGGAGCTGTTTTTT
>TRBV27|TRBJ1-2|NA|12|NA
CASREGSYGYTF
TGTGCCAGCAGGGAGGGAAGCTATGGCTACACCTTC
>TRBV9|TRBJ2-3|TRBD1|19|NA
CASSHHPGGDRGDTDTQYF
TGTGCCAGCAGCCACCACCCAGGGGGGGACAGGGGGGACACAGATACGCAGTATTTT
>TRBV29-1|TRBJ1-5|TRBD1|13|NA
CSAWTGGKQPQHF
TGCAGCGCTTGGACAGGGGGGAAACAGCCCCAGCATTTT
>TRBV4-1|TRBJ2-5|NA|15|NA
CASSHPSRVQETQYF
TGCGCCAGCAGCCACCCCTCCCGGGTCCAAGAGACCCAGTACTTC
>TRBV10-2|TRBJ1-6|TRBD1|14|NA
CASSPGQGNSPLHF
TGCGCCAGCAGTCCGGGACAGGGAAATTCACCCCTCCACTTT
>TRBV6-4|TRBJ2-2|NA|13|NA
CASSGTNTGELFF
TGTGCCAGCAGTGGGACAAACACCGGGGAGCTGTTTTTT
>TRBV6-5|TRBJ1-2|TRBD1|13|NA
CASSAGQGSGYTF
TGTGCCAGCAGCGCTGGACAGGGTAGCGGCTACACCTTC
>TRBV12-5|TRBJ2-2|TRBD2|15|NA
CASGFWAGGSGELFF
TGTGCTAGTGGTTTCTGGGCGGGGGGTTCCGGGGAGCTGTTTTTT
>TRBV6-1|TRBJ1-2|NA|15|NA
CASSDGVGANYGYTF
TGTGCCAGCAGTGATGGAGTCGGGGCTAACTATGGCTACACCTTC
>TRBV6-5|TRBJ1-3|NA|14|few
CASSPDYSGNTIYF
TGTGCCAGCAGTCCGGACTACTCTGGAAACACCATATATTTT
>TRBV4-2|TRBJ1-1|NA|14|NA
CASSQDEGGTEAFF
TGTGCCAGCAGCCAAGATGAGGGTGGCACTGAAGCTTTCTTT
>TRBV5-1|TRBJ2-5|NA|14|NA
CASSFYGSGETQYF
TGCGCCAGCAGCTTCTATGGGAGCGGCGAGACCCAGTACTTC
>TRBV4-3|TRBJ2-1|TRBD2|17|NA
CASSWSGGTLISNEQFF
TGCGCCAGCAGCTGGAGCGGGGGGACCCTTATAAGCAATGAGCAGTTCTTC
>TRBV13|TRBJ1-2|TRBD1|13|few
CASSFDRVGGYTF
TGTGCCAGCAGCTTCGACAGGGTAGGTGGCTACACCTTC
>TRBV7-9|TRBJ2-2|NA|16|NA
CASSLVGGVNTGELFF
TGTGCCAGCAGCTTAGTTGGAGGGGTGAACACCGGGGAGCTGTTTTTT
>TRBV7-3|TRBJ2-3|TRBD2|15|NA
CASSLAGGRADTQYF
TGTGCCAGCAGCTTAGCGGGGGGTCGGGCAGATACGCAGTATTTT
>TRBV19|TRBJ1-6|TRBD1|15|NA
CASSVRDSHNSPLHF
TGTGCCAGTAGTGTCCGGGACAGTCATAATTCACCCCTCCACTTT
>TRBV27|TRBJ1-1|TRBD1|13|NA
CASTTGPNTEAFF
TGTGCCAGTACGACAGGGCCGAACACTGAAGCTTTCTTT